Below, 3 T cell receptor beta chains from the same sample are listed, as sequenced in a study of cytomegalovirus exposure and HLA in healthy donors. The primer mix had 60 Vbeta and 13 Jbeta primers. Assay used: immunoSEQ multiplex PCR; TCRdb lists only in-frame clones, some missing. The sample consists of a few hundred thousand clones, 80% to 95% of them appearing once. The sequenced material came from PBMCs. The receptors were gathered from a girl aged 2-15 years in good health and CMV-seronegative.

V gene TRBV6-5 combines with J gene TRBJ1-5; 7 bases line up with TRBD1. There are 14 residues in the CDR3. Trimming at V came to 4 bases and at J to 6 bases, leaving 6 bases not matched to a gene. CDR1 is MNHEY and CDR2 is SVGAGI in the germline V gene. This chain's CDR3 is CASSSGTEGQPQHF. For the CDR3, the DNA is TGTGCCAGCAGTTCCGGGACAGAGGGTCAGCCCCAGCATTTT.

The chain joins TRBV6-1 to TRBJ2-4; 10 bases fit TRBD1. Germline CDR1 reads MNHNS; CDR2 reads SASEGT. J was trimmed by 3 bases and V by 3 bases; bases with no gene match: 14. The CDR3 totals 19 residues. The CDR3 DNA follows: TGTGCCAGCAGTGACCTCTCCGGGACAGGGGTGTTAGGCAAAAACATTCAGTACTTC. Its translation is CASSDLSGTGVLGKNIQYF.

The genes are TRBV7-9 and TRBJ1-5; D possibly corresponds to TRBD1 (5 bases). Trimming cost V 10 bases and J 1 base, with 11 bases left between them. The CDR3 has 13 residues. Germline V gene sequence: CDR1 SEHNR, CDR2 FQNEAQ (reference sequence). CDR3 residues: CAISGGSNQPQHF. The CDR3 DNA reads TGTGCCATCTCGGGGGGAAGCAATCAGCCCCAGCATTTT.